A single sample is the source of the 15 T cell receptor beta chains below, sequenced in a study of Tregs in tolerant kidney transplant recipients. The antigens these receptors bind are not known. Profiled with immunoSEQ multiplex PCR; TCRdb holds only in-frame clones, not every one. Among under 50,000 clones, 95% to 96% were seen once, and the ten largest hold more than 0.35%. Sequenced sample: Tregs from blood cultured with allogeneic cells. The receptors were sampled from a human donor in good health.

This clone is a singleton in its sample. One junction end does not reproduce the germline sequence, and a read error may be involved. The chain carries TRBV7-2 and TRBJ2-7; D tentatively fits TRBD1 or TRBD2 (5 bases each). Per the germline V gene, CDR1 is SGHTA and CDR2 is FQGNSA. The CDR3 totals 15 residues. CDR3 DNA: TGTGCCAGCGGCTTAGGGGACCGCGGGCTCTACGAGCAGTACTTC. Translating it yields CASGLGDRGLYEQYF.

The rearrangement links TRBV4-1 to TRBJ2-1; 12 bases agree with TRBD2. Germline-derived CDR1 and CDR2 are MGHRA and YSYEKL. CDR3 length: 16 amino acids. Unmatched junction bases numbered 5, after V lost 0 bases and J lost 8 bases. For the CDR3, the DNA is TGCGCCAGCAGCCAAGACCCTAGCGGGAGGGCCGATGAGCAGTTCTTC. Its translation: CASSQDPSGRADEQFF.

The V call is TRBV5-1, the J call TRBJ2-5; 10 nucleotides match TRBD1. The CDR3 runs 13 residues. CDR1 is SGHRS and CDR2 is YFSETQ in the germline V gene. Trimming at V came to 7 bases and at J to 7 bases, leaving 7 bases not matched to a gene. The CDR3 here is CASRQGAQGTQYF. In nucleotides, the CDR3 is TGCGCCAGCCGACAGGGGGCGCAGGGGACCCAGTACTTC.

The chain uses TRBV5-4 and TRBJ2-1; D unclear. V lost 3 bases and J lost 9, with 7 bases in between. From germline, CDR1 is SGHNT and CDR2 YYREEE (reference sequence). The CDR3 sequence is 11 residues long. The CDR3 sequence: CASSSSREQFF. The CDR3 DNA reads TGTGCCAGCAGCTCCTCCCGTGAGCAGTTCTTC.

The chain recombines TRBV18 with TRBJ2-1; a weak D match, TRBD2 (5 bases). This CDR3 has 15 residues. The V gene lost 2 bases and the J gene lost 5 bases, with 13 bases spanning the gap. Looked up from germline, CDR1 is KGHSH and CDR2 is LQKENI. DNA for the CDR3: TGTGCCAGCTCACCAGGACTCGGCTTAAACAATGAGCAGTTCTTC. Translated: CASSPGLGLNNEQFF.

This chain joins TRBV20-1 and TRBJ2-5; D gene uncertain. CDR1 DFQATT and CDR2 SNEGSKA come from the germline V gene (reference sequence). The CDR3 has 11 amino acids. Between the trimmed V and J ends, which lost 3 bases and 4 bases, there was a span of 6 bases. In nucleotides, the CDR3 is TGCAGTGCTAGCATAAGAGAGACCCAGTACTTC. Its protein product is CSASIRETQYF.

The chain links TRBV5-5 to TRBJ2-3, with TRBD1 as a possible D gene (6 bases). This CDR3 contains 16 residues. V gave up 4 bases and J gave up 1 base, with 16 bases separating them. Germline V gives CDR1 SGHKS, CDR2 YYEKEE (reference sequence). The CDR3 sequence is CASSPWTAGGTDTQYF. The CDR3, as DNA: TGTGCCAGCAGCCCCTGGACAGCCGGGGGCACAGATACGCAGTATTTT.

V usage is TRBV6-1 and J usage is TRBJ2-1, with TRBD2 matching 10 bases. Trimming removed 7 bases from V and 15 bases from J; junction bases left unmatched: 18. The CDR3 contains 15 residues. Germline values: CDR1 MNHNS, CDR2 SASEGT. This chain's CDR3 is CASTLTGAGGSIRFF. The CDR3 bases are TGTGCCAGCACCTTAACGGGAGCGGGGGGGTCGATTCGGTTCTTC.

The CDR3 sequence: CATGERVWAGGQPQHF. The DNA for the CDR3 is TGTGCCACCGGAGAGAGGGTTTGGGCAGGAGGACAGCCCCAGCATTTT. The chain carries TRBV15 and TRBJ1-5; D unclear. With 8 bases removed from V and 7 bases from J, the gap between germline ends came to 24 bases. From germline, CDR1 is LNHNV and CDR2 YYDKDF (reference sequence). This CDR3 comprises 16 residues.

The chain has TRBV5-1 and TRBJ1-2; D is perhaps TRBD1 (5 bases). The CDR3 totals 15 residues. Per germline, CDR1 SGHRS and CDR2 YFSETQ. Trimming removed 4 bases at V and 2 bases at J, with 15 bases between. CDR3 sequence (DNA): TGCGCCAGCAGCATCCGGGACGCAGAGAACTATGGCTACACCTTC. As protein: CASSIRDAENYGYTF.

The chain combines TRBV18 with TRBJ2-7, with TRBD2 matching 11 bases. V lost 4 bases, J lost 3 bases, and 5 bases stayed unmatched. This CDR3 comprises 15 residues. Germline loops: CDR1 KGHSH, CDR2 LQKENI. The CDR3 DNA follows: TGTGCCAGCTCACGGTCGACTAGCGGGGTCTACGAGCAGTACTTC. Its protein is CASSRSTSGVYEQYF.

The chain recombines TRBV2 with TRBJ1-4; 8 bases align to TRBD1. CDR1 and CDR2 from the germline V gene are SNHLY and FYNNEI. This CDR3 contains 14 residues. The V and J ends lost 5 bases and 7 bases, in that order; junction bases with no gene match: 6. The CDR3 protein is CASSQGQGGEKLFF. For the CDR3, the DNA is TGTGCCAGCAGTCAAGGACAGGGAGGTGAAAAACTGTTTTTT.

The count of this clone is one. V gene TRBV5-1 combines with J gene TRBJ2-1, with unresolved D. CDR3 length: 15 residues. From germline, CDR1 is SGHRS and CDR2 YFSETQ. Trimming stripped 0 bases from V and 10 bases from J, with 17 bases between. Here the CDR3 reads CASSLAVVSETEQFF. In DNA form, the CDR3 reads TGCGCCAGCAGCTTGGCCGTAGTGTCAGAAACCGAGCAGTTCTTC.

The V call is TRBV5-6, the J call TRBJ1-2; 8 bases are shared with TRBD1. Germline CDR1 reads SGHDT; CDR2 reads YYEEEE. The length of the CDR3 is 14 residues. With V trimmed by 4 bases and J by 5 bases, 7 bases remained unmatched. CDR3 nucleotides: TGTGCCAGCAGCCTATTAGACAGGGGATATGGCTACACCTTC. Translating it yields CASSLLDRGYGYTF.

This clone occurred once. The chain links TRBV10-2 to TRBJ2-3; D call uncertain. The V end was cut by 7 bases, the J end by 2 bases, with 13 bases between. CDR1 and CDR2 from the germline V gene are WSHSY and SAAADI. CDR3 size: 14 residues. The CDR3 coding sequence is TGCGCCAGCAATCCCCTGGGATTCACAGATACGCAGTATTTT. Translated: CASNPLGFTDTQYF.